The rows below give T cell receptor beta chains drawn from one sample of a study of T cell changes during pregnancy in multiple sclerosis. Profiled with immunoSEQ multiplex PCR; TCRdb holds only in-frame clones, not every one. The sample comprises approximately 49,000 clones, approximately 88% of which are singletons, and 1% to 1.5% rests with the top ten. The sample in question was CD4+ T cells from peripheral blood mononuclear cells, obtained in the second trimester of pregnancy. These TCRs come from a female donor with multiple sclerosis, enrolled in a pregnancy study. Each CDR3 is given with its conserved first and last residue. The D gene is left open where the match is weak. Part of the rows lack a size; the others show once, few, many or a class for expanded clones.

V: TRBV27
J: TRBJ1-2
size: .
D: TRBD1
DNA: TGTGCCAGCAGTGCGACAGGGAACTATGGCTACACCTTC
CDR3: CASSATGNYGYTF

V: TRBV10-3
J: TRBJ1-1
size: .
D: .
DNA: TGTGCCATCAGTCGACAATTGAACACTGAAGCTTTCTTT
CDR3: CAISRQLNTEAFF

V: TRBV5-1
J: TRBJ2-1
size: .
D: TRBD2
DNA: TGCGCCAGCAGCACTAGCGGGAGCCCTGCTTACAATGAGCAGTTCTTC
CDR3: CASSTSGSPAYNEQFF

V: TRBV19
J: TRBJ1-5
size: .
D: .
DNA: TGTGCCAGTAGTATTCTAGGGGATCAGCCCCAGCATTTT
CDR3: CASSILGDQPQHF

V: TRBV2
J: TRBJ2-7
size: once
D: .
DNA: TGTGCCAGATCGAGAGGGATAACCTACGAGCAGTACTTC
CDR3: CARSRGITYEQYF

V: TRBV4-2
J: TRBJ2-1
size: .
D: TRBD2
DNA: TGTGCCAGCAGCCAACCGGGGACTAGCGGGAGCCGCTCCTACAATGAGCAGTTCTTC
CDR3: CASSQPGTSGSRSYNEQFF

V: TRBV15
J: TRBJ1-1
size: few
D: .
DNA: TGTGCCACCAGCAGGGGGGCCAGGAACACTGAAGCTTTCTTT
CDR3: CATSRGARNTEAFF

V: TRBV5-6
J: TRBJ2-7
size: once
D: .
DNA: TGTGCCAGCAGCTTGGTCTCCTATCGGTCCTACGAGCAGTACTTC
CDR3: CASSLVSYRSYEQYF

V: TRBV10-1
J: TRBJ2-2
size: .
D: TRBD1
DNA: TGCGCCAGCAGTGAGACCGGGACAGGGGTAACCGGGGAGCTGTTTTTT
CDR3: CASSETGTGVTGELFF

V: TRBV7-8
J: TRBJ2-7
size: once
D: TRBD2
DNA: TGTGCCAGCAGCCAAACTAGGACTAGCGGGAGGGCCATCTACGAGCAGTACTTC
CDR3: CASSQTRTSGRAIYEQYF

V: TRBV5-1
J: TRBJ2-1
size: once
D: .
DNA: TGCGCCAGCAGCTTGGAGGCAGCGAGCTCCTACAATGAGCAGTTCTTC
CDR3: CASSLEAASSYNEQFF

V: TRBV7-8
J: TRBJ2-7
size: .
D: TRBD1
DNA: TGTGCCAGCAGCCTGAACAGGGGCCGGTCCTACGAGCAGTACTTC
CDR3: CASSLNRGRSYEQYF

V: TRBV5-1
J: TRBJ2-3
size: .
D: TRBD2
DNA: TGCGCCAGCAGCAGGGGACTAGCGGGAATCACCCTTAGCACAGATACGCAGTATTTT
CDR3: CASSRGLAGITLSTDTQYF

V: TRBV5-1
J: TRBJ2-7
size: .
D: .
DNA: TGCGCCAGCAGCTCCAGGGGTGAGATCGTCTCCGAGCAGTACTTC
CDR3: CASSSRGEIVSEQYF

V: TRBV5-4
J: TRBJ2-1
size: .
D: .
DNA: TGTGCCAGCAGCTTGGAGGGGGGACTAACCCTGAAGGGTGAGCAGTTCTTC
CDR3: CASSLEGGLTLKGEQFF

V: TRBV7-2
J: TRBJ2-1
size: .
D: .
DNA: TGTGCCAGCAGTAATACCGGGACACTAAATAACAATGAGCAGTTCTTC
CDR3: CASSNTGTLNNNEQFF

V: TRBV6-1
J: TRBJ2-3
size: .
D: .
DNA: TGTGCCAGCAGTGACAGGACTATCTCAGATACGCAGTATTTT
CDR3: CASSDRTISDTQYF

V: TRBV30
J: TRBJ1-2
size: .
D: .
DNA: TGTGCCTGGAGTTTGACAGGAAACTATGGCTACACCTTC
CDR3: CAWSLTGNYGYTF

V: TRBV4-3
J: TRBJ2-3
size: .
D: .
DNA: TGCGCCAGCAGCCTAGGGGGAATCCTGCATACAGATACGCAGTATTTT
CDR3: CASSLGGILHTDTQYF

V: TRBV7-9
J: TRBJ2-7
size: .
D: TRBD1
DNA: TGTGCCAGCAGCTTAGCGTCGACAGGGAACGAGCAGTACTTC
CDR3: CASSLASTGNEQYF

V: TRBV5-1
J: TRBJ2-3
size: .
D: TRBD1
DNA: TGCGCCAGCAGCTTGGCGGGGACAGGGGGTTTCACAGATACGCAGTATTTT
CDR3: CASSLAGTGGFTDTQYF

V: TRBV18
J: TRBJ1-1
size: .
D: .
DNA: TGTGCCAGCTCAATCAGACAGCCTGATACCACTGAAGCTTTCTTT
CDR3: CASSIRQPDTTEAFF

V: TRBV7-9
J: TRBJ2-5
size: .
D: .
DNA: TGTGCCAGCAGCTTGAGAGCTAACCAAGAGACCCAGTACTTC
CDR3: CASSLRANQETQYF

V: TRBV5-1
J: TRBJ2-5
size: once
D: TRBD2
DNA: TGCGCCAGCAGCTTGAAGCCTAGCGGGGACCAAGAGACCCAGTACTTC
CDR3: CASSLKPSGDQETQYF

V: TRBV5-1
J: TRBJ2-7
size: .
D: TRBD2
DNA: TGCGCCAGCAGCCACGGACTAGCGGGAGACGAGCAGTACTTC
CDR3: CASSHGLAGDEQYF

V: TRBV5-1
J: TRBJ2-1
size: .
D: TRBD1
DNA: TGCGCCAGCAGCCTTACCGGGACAGTCTACAATGAGCAGTTCTTC
CDR3: CASSLTGTVYNEQFF

V: TRBV6-1
J: TRBJ2-7
size: .
D: .
DNA: TGTGCCAGCAGTGAATCCGGGGTACCTTACGAGCAGTACTTC
CDR3: CASSESGVPYEQYF

V: TRBV18
J: TRBJ2-7
size: .
D: TRBD2
DNA: TGTGCCAGCTCATCAGGACTAGCGGGGAACTCCTACGAGCAGTACTTC
CDR3: CASSSGLAGNSYEQYF

V: TRBV15
J: TRBJ2-7
size: .
D: TRBD2
DNA: TGTGCCACCAGCAGATCCGGGTCCGACACTAGCGGGGGCTACGAGCAGTACTTC
CDR3: CATSRSGSDTSGGYEQYF

V: TRBV5-1
J: TRBJ2-1
size: .
D: TRBD2
DNA: TGCGCCAGCAGAGCGGGAGGGTCCTACAATGAGCAGTTCTTC
CDR3: CASRAGGSYNEQFF

V: TRBV7-8
J: TRBJ2-7
size: .
D: TRBD2
DNA: TGTGCCAGCAGCTTAGCTTGGACTAGCGGGAGCGAAACCTACGAGCAGTACTTC
CDR3: CASSLAWTSGSETYEQYF

V: TRBV7-9
J: TRBJ1-1
size: .
D: TRBD1
DNA: TGTGCCAGCAGCCCGGGACAGGGCGACACTGAAGCTTTCTTT
CDR3: CASSPGQGDTEAFF

V: TRBV5-6
J: TRBJ1-1
size: once
D: .
DNA: TGTGCCAGCAGCGCAGGGGTAGGTACTGAAGCTTTCTTT
CDR3: CASSAGVGTEAFF

V: TRBV5-1
J: TRBJ2-7
size: .
D: TRBD1
DNA: TGCGCCAGCAGCTTGGTAGGGACAGGGGGAGGTTACGAGCAGTACTTC
CDR3: CASSLVGTGGGYEQYF

V: TRBV10-3
J: TRBJ1-2
size: .
D: TRBD1
DNA: TGTGCCATCACCCAGGACAGGGGAGGGTATGGCTACACCTTC
CDR3: CAITQDRGGYGYTF

V: TRBV7-3
J: TRBJ1-2
size: .
D: TRBD1
DNA: TGTGCCAGCAGCTTAAGCTCAGACAGGGCGAGTGGGGGCTACACCTTC
CDR3: CASSLSSDRASGGYTF

V: TRBV5-1
J: TRBJ2-2
size: .
D: TRBD1
DNA: TGCGCCAGCAGCGCAGGGACAGTGGGTCCAAAGGCCGGGGAGCTGTTTTTT
CDR3: CASSAGTVGPKAGELFF

V: TRBV7-2
J: TRBJ1-4
size: .
D: TRBD1
DNA: TGTGCCAGCAGCTTGGGGACAGGGGCTGAAAAACTGTTTTTT
CDR3: CASSLGTGAEKLFF

V: TRBV7-9
J: TRBJ2-5
size: .
D: TRBD1
DNA: TGTGCCAGCAGCCGACTGACAGGGGAAGAGACCCAGTACTTC
CDR3: CASSRLTGEETQYF

V: TRBV5-1
J: TRBJ2-1
size: .
D: TRBD2
DNA: TGCGCCAGCAGGGGGGGGACCGGGACTATAAGGAGGGAGCAGTTCTTC
CDR3: CASRGGTGTIRREQFF

V: TRBV6-4
J: TRBJ2-1
size: once
D: .
DNA: TGTGCCAGCAGTGACCTTAATAGCCGGGAGCAGTTCTTC
CDR3: CASSDLNSREQFF

V: TRBV12-5
J: TRBJ1-1
size: .
D: .
DNA: TGTGCTAGTGGTTTCTTTCAGGGATCCACTGAAGCTTTCTTT
CDR3: CASGFFQGSTEAFF

V: TRBV19
J: TRBJ1-1
size: .
D: TRBD1
DNA: TGTGCCAGTACCAATCAGGGGGACATGAACACTGAAGCTTTCTTT
CDR3: CASTNQGDMNTEAFF

V: TRBV11-2
J: TRBJ2-1
size: .
D: .
DNA: TGTGCCAGCGGGAGTCGGAATGAGCAGTTCTTC
CDR3: CASGSRNEQFF